This T cell receptor (beta chain) emerged from a study of shared clonotypes between healthy human individuals. Study-wide context: Every donor yielded three CD4 naive, three CD4 memory, two CD8 naive and one CD8 memory plate.

Adult Caucasians living in Nashville, Tennessee made up all of the donors. The protocol was immunoSEQ multiplex PCR, while the TCRdb copy is restricted to in-frame clones and leaves out a portion. This table holds 950,000 to 1,100,000 clones, around 76% found once. As concerns this clone: Its antigen is unknown.

The CDR3 extends over 15 amino acids. Germline CDR1 reads SEHNR; CDR2 reads FQNEAQ (reference sequence). V was cut by 3 bases and J by 5 bases, with 13 bases left in between. Study-wide results and limits: The small donor group covered limited genetic and exposure diversity. Though the depth was large, rarefaction showed that sorted-subset sequencing was incomplete.

Sample: memory CD4+ T cells sorted from blood. Described subset: CD45RA-negative fraction. This clonotype was obtained from a man between 18 and 29 years old in good health. The genes are TRBV7-9 and TRBJ2-2; D tentatively fits TRBD1 or TRBD2 (6 bases each). The CDR3 nucleotides read TGTGCCAGCAGCTTGGTCAGGGGAGGAACCGGGGAGCTGTTTTTT. It codes for CASSLVRGGTGELFF.